A selection of T cell receptor beta chains follows, all from one sample in a study of T cell responses to AZD1222 COVID-19 vaccine. Libraries were prepared by immunoSEQ multiplex PCR; TCRdb keeps only in-frame clonotypes and omits some of them. The sample has tens of thousands of clones, around nine tenths seen once. The source was peripheral blood, collected 28 days after the second AZD1222 dose. The receptors shown here come from an adult who received the AZD1222 COVID-19 vaccine. The CDR3 runs from the conserved cysteine through the conserved F or W. Fields, in order: CDR3 protein, clone size, V gene, J gene. The size field is filled for only some rows; it gives once, few, many or a size class.

CASSPPSKVSTEAFF	-	TRBV18	TRBJ1-1
CASSQVGPFEGMGGDTQYF	-	TRBV4-3	TRBJ2-3
CASSLVRGARNEAFF	-	TRBV11-2	TRBJ1-1
CASSLSAGAYEQYF	-	TRBV27	TRBJ2-7
CASSLRYGRNTGELFF	-	TRBV7-2	TRBJ2-2
CASSQGLGTNEKLFF	medium-sized	TRBV7-9	TRBJ1-4
CASSPQDGGAFF	few	TRBV7-8	TRBJ1-1
CASSLFFRTSGGITDTQYF	-	TRBV27	TRBJ2-3
CASSPGYSGNTIYF	-	TRBV7-8	TRBJ1-3
CASSFQGGQPQHF	-	TRBV5-6	TRBJ1-5